A single sample is the source of the 25 T cell receptor beta chains below, sequenced in a study of tumor and adjacent non-tumor tissue in lung cancer (dated by TCRdb to the late 2010s). Receptor libraries were prepared by multiplex PCR. Sequenced on an Illumina HiSeq 2500. TCRbeta libraries were built by three rounds of nested PCR using primers (Table S4), following protocols modified from ARM-PCR. Using fastp at Q25 and MiXCR, TCRdb reprocessed the public reads and kept productive beta chains. Entries that share a CDR3 protein sequence are merged under the most common genes and DNA. For this sample the table gives tens of thousands of distinct CDR3 sequences, of which roughly 80% were detected only once. The top ten constitute about an eighth of the sample. Bulk unsorted tissue served as the source for RNA extraction, and RNA quality was assessed using a NanoDrop ND-1000 and an Agilent 2100. The sample taken for sequencing was lung tumor tissue. These receptors came from a woman aged 45 to 65 with non-small cell lung cancer.

The chain combines TRBV6-2 or TRBV6-3 with TRBJ2-1, with D hard to call. Germline CDR1 and CDR2: MNHEY and SVGEGT. The CDR3 sequence is 13 residues long. The CDR3 DNA reads as TGTGTTAGCAGTTACAACAGCTACAATGAGCAGTTCTTC. Its protein is CVSSYNSYNEQFF.

In regard to this clonotype: A read error is likely, as this CDR3 ends without the conserved phenylalanine or tryptophan. Because the CDR3's place on the DNA is in doubt, the DNA is left out and the CDR3 is given as listed by TCRdb. This sequence joins TRBV7-8 and TRBJ2-1; the listed D gene, TRBD1, was not tested against the DNA. With termini counted, the CDR3 has 17 amino acids. Germline lookup yields CDR1 SGHVS and CDR2 FQNEAQ. The CDR3 region is CASSTKPGQGFYNEQFL.

With respect to this clonotype: One end of the junction does not line up with germline, which may come from a read error. V is TRBV4-1 and J is TRBJ2-7, with D hard to call. Per the germline V gene, CDR1 is MGHRA and CDR2 is YSYEKL. This CDR3 has 15 residues. CDR3 region: CTSSQGTHSFCEQYF. CDR3 nucleotide sequence: TGCACCAGCAGCCAAGGAACCCACTCCTTCTGCGAGCAGTACTTC.

About this clonotype itself: Compared with germline, one end of the junction differs, possibly owing to a read error. This rearrangement joins TRBV5-6 to TRBJ2-5; perhaps TRBD1 as D (5 bases). The CDR3 has 14 amino acids. CDR1 and CDR2 from the germline V gene are SGHDT and YYEEEE. CDR3 bases: TGTGCCAGCACCTTTCAGGGTGGGGAAGAGACCAAGTACTTC. The encoded protein is CASTFQGGEETKYF.

V is TRBV11-2 and J is TRBJ2-7; 7 bases are shared with TRBD2. CDR1 and CDR2 from the germline V gene are SGHAT and FQNNGV. After removal of 7 bases from V and 7 bases from J, the junction contained 19 bases not matched to a gene. The CDR3 loop spans 16 amino acids. The DNA for the CDR3 is TGTGCCAGCATGCTAAGAGGACTAGGGGTCTCGGATGAGCAGTACTTC. Amino acids: CASMLRGLGVSDEQYF.

In regard to this clonotype: The junction departs from the called germline gene at one end, perhaps through a read error. The V call is TRBV6-5, the J call TRBJ2-2; D possibly corresponds to TRBD2 (5 bases). CDR3 length: 15 residues. CDR1 is MNHEY and CDR2 is SVGAGI in the germline V gene. The CDR3 DNA sequence: TGTGCCAGCAGTCACGGAGCGGACCACACCGGGGAGCTGTTGTTT. Its protein product is CASSHGADHTGELLF.

As for this clonotype: One end of the junction varies from germline; a read error may be responsible. The CDR3 sequence is CASSEVGGGVQETQYF. CDR3 bases: TGTGCTAGCAGTGAAGTCGGCGGGGGGGTGCAAGAGACCCAGTACTTC. The V gene is TRBV6-1, the J gene TRBJ2-5, with 9 bases lining up with TRBD2. Germline lookup yields CDR1 MNHNS and CDR2 SASEGT. The CDR3 totals 16 residues.

Note on this clonotype: One end of the junction varies from germline; a read error may be responsible. The chain is built from TRBV20-1 and TRBJ2-4; D may be TRBD2 (5 bases). From germline, CDR1 is DFQATT and CDR2 SNEGSKA (reference sequence). The length of the CDR3 is 15 residues. The CDR3 loop reads CSDRDTRLAKNIQYF. The CDR3 DNA is TGCAGTGATAGAGACACCAGGCTAGCTAAAAACATTCAGTACTTC.

To note about this clonotype: Mismatch with germline at one junction end may stem from a read error. The V gene is TRBV4-1, the J gene TRBJ1-2; no definite D call. CDR3 size: 15 residues. Germline assignment: CDR1 MGHRA and CDR2 YSYEKL. CDR3 bases: TGCACCAGCAGCCAATATCGAACCGGGGTCTATGGCTACACCTTC. Translation: CTSSQYRTGVYGYTF.

This clonotype was seen once. The rearrangement uses TRBV20-1 and TRBJ2-7; D is possibly TRBD1 (6 bases). This CDR3 is built from 15 residues. Trimming pared 4 bases from V and 2 bases from J, leaving 18 bases between. CDR1 and CDR2 from the germline V gene are DFQATT and SNEGSKA (reference sequence). The DNA for the CDR3 is TGCAGTGCTAAAAGTTGCTGGACAGTGGCCTACGAGCAGTACTTC. Amino acids: CSAKSCWTVAYEQYF.

Comments on this clonotype: Compared with germline, one end of the junction differs, possibly owing to a read error. The V and J genes are TRBV5-1 and TRBJ2-1, with D possibly matching TRBD2 (7 bases). CDR3 size: 14 residues. CDR1 is SGHRS and CDR2 is YFSETQ in the germline V gene. The CDR3 protein is CPSSGDTSYNGQFF. The CDR3 coding sequence is TGCCCCAGCAGCGGGGACACTTCCTACAATGGGCAGTTCTTC.

Regarding this clonotype: The conserved phenylalanine or tryptophan is not found at the CDR3 terminus, so this likely reflects a read error. The genes are TRBV29-1 and TRBJ2-3; a weak D match, TRBD2 (5 bases). This CDR3 has 13 residues. Germline assignment: CDR1 SQVTM and CDR2 ANQGSEA. CDR3 nucleotides: TGCAGTGTTGGGAATATTAGCGCAGATACGCAGTATCTT. Its translation is CSVGNISADTQYL.

About this clonotype: An end of the junction differs from the germline gene, which may be a read error. This chain uses TRBV29-1 with TRBJ2-1; D might be TRBD2 (6 bases). Germline values: CDR1 SQVTM, CDR2 ANQGSEA. The CDR3 consists of 16 residues. CDR3 loop: CSVKDVGGLISNEQFF. The CDR3 DNA reads as TGCAGCGTTAAAGATGTCGGGGGATTAATCTCCAATGAGCAGTTCTTC.

As regards this clonotype: This may be a read error, as it is one base from a much larger clone. The chain employs TRBV2 and TRBJ1-4, with TRBD1 matching over 7 bases. The CDR3 extends over 16 amino acids. Germline V CDR1 and CDR2: SNHLY, FYNNEI. V lost 7 bases, J lost 0 bases, and 8 bases stayed unmatched. CDR3 in amino acids: CASTGTAHTTNEKLFF. CDR3 nucleotide sequence: TGTGCCAGCACTGGGACAGCCCACACAACTAATGAAAAACTGTTTTTT.

The rearrangement links TRBV6-5 to TRBJ2-7; 7 positions agree with TRBD1. CDR3 length equals 14 residues. CDR1 and CDR2 from the germline V gene are MNHEY and SVGAGI. Losses at the gene ends were 7 bases for V and 4 bases for J; bases not matched to a gene: 10. The CDR3 is CASNWDSRTYEQYF. CDR3 DNA sequence: TGTGCCAGCAATTGGGACAGTCGGACTTACGAGCAGTACTTC.

Note on this clonotype: It is likely a read error, because the conserved phenylalanine at the end of the CDR3 is missing. The V call is TRBV20-1, the J call TRBJ2-7; D uncertain. The CDR3 extends over 14 amino acids. The germline V gene has CDR1 DFQATT and CDR2 SNEGSKA (reference sequence). CDR3 nucleotide sequence: TGCAGTGCTAGACGACCGGGTGATCACTACGGGCAGTACCTC. Translated: CSARRPGDHYGQYL.

Of note for this clonotype: Likely a read error: the CDR3 ends without its conserved phenylalanine or tryptophan. It is unclear where the CDR3 begins or ends on the DNA, so no DNA is shown, and the CDR3 is as TCRdb lists it. The chain joins TRBV5-6 to TRBJ2-7; TRBD1 is the table's D call and was not checked against the DNA. The CDR3 is 14 amino acids long, termini counted. The V gene's germline CDR1 is SGHDT and CDR2 YYEEEE. CDR3: CASSSGQGAREQYY.

About this clonotype itself: Without the conserved terminal phenylalanine or tryptophan, this CDR3 likely stems from a read error. The V and J genes are TRBV4-2 and TRBJ1-2; no firm D call. The CDR3 is 15 amino acids. The V and J ends lost 3 bases and 11 bases respectively, with 22 bases between them. Germline values: CDR1 LGHNA, CDR2 YNFKEQ. In nucleotides, the CDR3 is TGTGCCAGCAGCCAGGAGAGAGCCGTCAGCGGTGGATACACCTTA. Translating gives CASSQERAVSGGYTL.

The sample holds a few counts of this clonotype. One end of the junction fails to match germline, which may point to a read error. The J gene is TRBJ2-6, the V gene TRBV10-3, with 7 bases that match TRBD1. Per the germline V gene, CDR1 is ENHRY and CDR2 is SYGVKD. The length of the CDR3 is 16 residues. CDR3: CTISRTGFSGANVLTF. In nucleotides, the CDR3 is TGTACCATCAGCAGGACAGGTTTCTCTGGGGCCAACGTCCTGACCTTC.

This chain joins TRBV20-1 and TRBJ2-1; a possible D gene is TRBD2 (5 bases). The J call may be wrong; the DNA end is better matched by TRBJ2-7. CDR3 length equals 15 residues. The germline gives CDR1 DFQATT, CDR2 SNEGSKA (reference sequence). CDR3 nucleotides: TGCAGTGCTTCCCTTGGAGGACCCTTATACAATGAGCAGTACTTC. The encoded protein is CSASLGGPLYNEQYF.

This clonotype was seen a single time. One end of the junction is discordant with germline, which a read error may explain. The chain has TRBV5-1 and TRBJ1-2; weak D call: TRBD1 (5 bases). Germline CDR1 reads SGHRS; CDR2 reads YFSETQ. CDR3 size: 13 residues. DNA of the CDR3: TGCATCAGCAGCTTGGGGCGATCTTATGGTTACACCTTC. It specifies CISSLGRSYGYTF. Using reference TRBV5-1 and TRBJ1-2 for the parts outside the CDR3, the full variable domain is KAGVTQTPRYLIKTRGQQVTLSCSPISGHRSVSWYQQTPGQGLQFLFEYFSETQRNKGNFPGRFSGRQFSNSRSEMNVSTLELGDSALYLCISSLGRSYGYTFGSGTRLTVV.

In regard to this clonotype: It may be a read error: a sequence one base away is much more abundant. Here the CDR3 omits its conserved ending phenylalanine or tryptophan, so a read error is the likely source. The chain combines TRBV28 with TRBJ2-7, with D possibly TRBD2 on 5 matching bases. Trimming took 5 bases from V and 2 from J, leaving 10 bases between them. The CDR3 is made up of 13 amino acids. Germline values: CDR1 MDHEN, CDR2 SYDVKM. CDR3 loop: CASSPAGPYEQYL. For the CDR3, the DNA is TGTGCCAGCAGTCCGGCGGGCCCCTACGAGCAGTACCTC.

On this clonotype: Since the CDR3 does not end with the conserved phenylalanine or tryptophan, this likely comes from a read error. This chain uses TRBV4-1 with TRBJ2-1, with D perhaps TRBD1 (5 bases). From germline, CDR1 is MGHRA and CDR2 YSYEKL. There are 16 residues in the CDR3. CDR3 in DNA: TGCGCCAGCAACCAAGATCCCAGGGAATCCTACAATGAGCAGTTCCTC. Its protein product is CASNQDPRESYNEQFL.

Comment on this clonotype: The junction and the germline gene differ at one end; a read error may be behind it. The V gene is TRBV6-2 or TRBV6-3, the J gene TRBJ2-1, with D unclear. From germline, CDR1 is MNHEY and CDR2 SVGEGT. The CDR3 totals 13 residues. The CDR3 DNA follows: TGTACCAGCAGTTATGGGCGGCCAAGTGAGCAGTTATTC. Its protein product is CTSSYGRPSEQLF.

The chain has TRBV19 and TRBJ1-6; D uncertain. The CDR3 extends over 16 amino acids. V was cut by 8 bases and J by 3 bases, with 17 bases left in between. The V gene's germline CDR1 is LNHDA and CDR2 SQIVND (reference sequence). For the CDR3, the DNA is TGTGCCAGTTGCGGCGAGATTTCCCTCTATAATTCACCCCTCCACTTT. Its protein product is CASCGEISLYNSPLHF.